Listed here are 7 T cell receptor beta chains from one sample, sequenced in a study of cytomegalovirus exposure and HLA in healthy donors. Both 60 Vbeta primers and 13 Jbeta primers went into the PCR. Assay: immunoSEQ multiplex PCR; the TCRdb copy retains only in-frame clones and omits some. The sample records around 200,000 clones, roughly 87% being singletons. The sequenced sample was PBMCs. All receptors derive from a middle-aged man in good health and CMV-seropositive.

The rearrangement joins TRBV19 to TRBJ2-1, with a weak D call TRBD1 (5 bases). The ends were cut back, 5 bases at V and 5 bases at J, with 10 bases in the middle. The CDR3 consists of 13 residues. Germline CDR1 and CDR2: LNHDA and SQIVND (reference sequence). This CDR3 is CASSYGADNEQFF. CDR3 coding DNA: TGTGCCAGTAGTTATGGGGCGGACAATGAGCAGTTCTTC.

The chain has TRBV20-1 and TRBJ1-1; D call uncertain. The ends were cut back, 5 bases at V and 5 bases at J, with 6 bases in the middle. The germline V gene encodes CDR1 DFQATT and CDR2 SNEGSKA (reference sequence). The CDR3 contains 10 residues. The CDR3 protein is CSARDTEAFF. In DNA, the CDR3 is TGCAGTGCTCGGGATACTGAAGCTTTCTTT.

V gene TRBV7-9 combines with J gene TRBJ2-7; 7 bases line up with TRBD2. V was pared by 4 bases and J by 5 bases, with 2 bases of the junction left unmatched. The germline CDR1 and CDR2 sequences are SEHNR and FQNEAQ (reference sequence). The CDR3 is 12 residues long. The CDR3 reads CASSYGGDEQYV. The CDR3 nucleotides are TGTGCCAGCAGCTATGGGGGGGACGAGCAGTACGTC.

This chain's CDR3 is CASSFLAGVGYNEQFF. In DNA, the CDR3 is TGTGCCAGCAGCTTCTTAGCGGGAGTGGGGTACAATGAGCAGTTCTTC. The chain recombines TRBV7-2 with TRBJ2-1, with 9 bases aligning to TRBD2. J lost 4 bases, V lost 3 bases, and 7 bases had no gene match. CDR3 length: 16 residues. Germline V gene data show CDR1 as SGHTA and CDR2 as FQGNSA.

The gene calls are TRBV5-6 and TRBJ2-5, with 7 bases that match TRBD2. The CDR3 loop spans 15 amino acids. The J segment lost 5 bases and the V segment lost 3 bases, leaving 10 bases of the junction unmatched. CDR1 is SGHDT, CDR2 YYEEEE, per germline. CDR3: CASSSGGHWGETQYF. CDR3 nucleotides: TGTGCCAGCAGCTCGGGAGGACACTGGGGGGAGACCCAGTACTTC.

The V and J genes are TRBV30 and TRBJ1-1; D ambiguous. V lost 0 bases to trimming and J lost 6 bases, with 11 bases between them. This CDR3 region has 13 residues. CDR1 GTSNPN and CDR2 SVGIG come from the germline V gene (reference sequence). Here the CDR3 DNA reads TGTGCCTGGAGTGTACGGGGATTAGCTGAAGCTTTCTTT. Its translation: CAWSVRGLAEAFF.

The sample holds a few counts of this clone. The chain links TRBV7-9 to TRBJ2-1, with 12 bases identical to TRBD2. Losses at the gene ends were 3 bases for V and 0 bases for J; bases not matched to a gene: 9. Per germline, CDR1 SEHNR and CDR2 FQNEAQ (reference sequence). The CDR3 consists of 19 residues. Written as DNA, the CDR3 is TGTGCCAGCAGCTTTCCGACTAGCGGGAGCGTTGGCTCCTACAATGAGCAGTTCTTC. Its protein product is CASSFPTSGSVGSYNEQFF.